This T cell receptor beta chain originates from a study of T-cell memory formation after mild COVID-19. The study's findings and limits: There was no confirmation that second-wave clones peaking on day 37 were SARS-CoV-2 specific. Contracting CD4+ clones lay largely in CM and EM, with CD8+ ones residing in EMRA. Pre-infection memory contained some responding clones, which suggested that cross-reactive memory had joined.

Each CDR3 protein gets one entry after TCRdb re-called the 5' RACE reads with MiXCR. The sample comprises under 85,000 distinct CDR3 sequences, approximately 15% of which are singletons, and around 31% rests with the top ten. This clonotype was observed a few times. Its target is unknown. CDR3 length: 12 amino acids. V was shortened by 2 bases and J by 6 bases, with 9 bases between the two germline ends. Germline V gives CDR1 SGHDT, CDR2 YYEEEE. The sequence came from an adult woman who had mild COVID-19 (a few samples of this study predate the infection). Cell type and time point are not known. The chain links TRBV5-6 to TRBJ2-7; perhaps TRBD2 as D (5 bases). Sequenced sample: PBMCs or a T cell subset sorted from them (not recorded which). The CDR3 protein is CASSFGGSEQYF. CDR3 bases: TGTGCCAGCAGCTTCGGCGGGTCCGAGCAGTACTTC.